The TCR beta chain described here comes from a study of neurological immune-mediated disorders. As to time point: technical triplicate 3. 5'RACE with 10-nucleotide random UMIs produced the cDNA. TCRdb recomputed calls from the 5' RACE reads with MiXCR, one row per CDR3 protein. The sample carries around 30,000 distinct CDR3 sequences, approximately 16% recorded once. The CDR3 runs 18 residues. The germline V and J ends were trimmed by 1 base and 1 base, with 21 bases remaining between them. CDR1 is SQVTM and CDR2 is ANQGSEA in the germline V gene. This sequence joins TRBV29-1 and TRBJ2-3; TRBD2 is a possible D gene (6 bases). The sequence derives from a female donor with HTLV-1-associated myelopathy (HAM/TSP). What was sequenced was CD4+ T cells from blood. The CDR3 loop reads CSVEGPLGGAPRTDTQYF. CDR3 coding DNA: TGCAGCGTTGAAGGGCCACTCGGAGGGGCTCCCCGCACAGATACGCAGTATTTT.